This is a list of T cell receptor beta chains from one sample in a study of blood T cell repertoires in COVID-19. Libraries were prepared by immunoSEQ multiplex PCR; TCRdb keeps only in-frame clonotypes and omits some of them. The table includes about 380,000 clones, roughly four fifths detected once. Sample: peripheral blood. These receptor sequences come from a human donor with acute or convalescent COVID-19. The donor label of this sample is uncertain. Each CDR3 is given with its conserved first and last residue. The order of the fields is V gene, clone size, J gene, D gene, CDR3 DNA, CDR3 protein. D genes are given only for firm matches. Clone size appears in some rows only: once, few, many, or a class for an expanded clone.

TRBV7-2	once	TRBJ1-4	TRBD1	TGTGCCAGCAGCGTAACAGGGGGCCATAGTAATGAAAAACTGTTTTTT	CASSVTGGHSNEKLFF
TRBV18	NA	TRBJ2-1	TRBD1	TGTGCCAGCTCACCGAATAACAGGGGGCGAAATGAGCAGTTCTTC	CASSPNNRGRNEQFF
TRBV2	NA	TRBJ1-6	NA	TGTGCCAGGAGTGCGAGCTCCTATAATTCACCCCTCCACTTT	CARSASSYNSPLHF
TRBV30	NA	TRBJ1-1	TRBD1	TGTGCCTGGAGGGGACAGGGTTATACTGAAGCTTTCTTT	CAWRGQGYTEAFF
TRBV19	once	TRBJ2-1	NA	TGTGCCAGTAGTAGGGACTCCCAATACAATGAGCAGTTCTTC	CASSRDSQYNEQFF
TRBV5-5	NA	TRBJ1-5	NA	TGTGCCAGCAGCTCCGTCGGGGGTCAGCCCCAGCATTTT	CASSSVGGQPQHF
TRBV23-1	NA	TRBJ1-4	NA	TGCGCCAGCAGTCAATCGGGCCCAGCAACTAATGAAAAACTGTTTTTT	CASSQSGPATNEKLFF
TRBV27	NA	TRBJ2-1	TRBD2	TGTGCCAGCAGTCAACCGTTTCTAGCGGGAGGCCCGGGCAATGAGCAGTTCTTC	CASSQPFLAGGPGNEQFF
TRBV6-1	once	TRBJ1-5	NA	TGTGCCAGCAGTGAACAGGCTTATCAGCCCCAGCATTTT	CASSEQAYQPQHF
TRBV11-2	NA	TRBJ2-4	TRBD2	TGTGCCAGCAGCTTAGGCGGACTAGACTACATTCAGTACTTC	CASSLGGLDYIQYF
TRBV3-1/TRBV3-2	NA	TRBJ2-4	TRBD2	TGTGCCAGCAGCCAAGATCTAGCGGGGGGAAGAGCCAAAAACATTCAGTACTTC	CASSQDLAGGRAKNIQYF
TRBV6-1	NA	TRBJ2-3	NA	TGTGCCAGCAGTGAAAGGGGACTCTCTAGCACAGATACGCAGTATTTT	CASSERGLSSTDTQYF
TRBV2	few	TRBJ2-1	TRBD2	TGTGCCAGCAGTGAAACCCTAGCGGGGAATAACAATGAGCAGTTCTTC	CASSETLAGNNNEQFF
TRBV18	NA	TRBJ1-6	NA	TGTGCCAGCTCACCCGGGGGAATTTCAAATTCACCCCTCCACTTT	CASSPGGISNSPLHF
TRBV28	NA	TRBJ1-6	TRBD1	TGTGCCAGCAGGCTAACAGGGGCGCGGTCACCCCTCCACTTT	CASRLTGARSPLHF
TRBV11-2	few	TRBJ2-3	NA	TGTGCCAGCAGGGGGGCAGCGAGCAGTTCGCAGTATTTT	CASRGAASSSQYF
TRBV20-1	NA	TRBJ2-4	NA	TGCGGCGGGTGGGACAAAAACATTCAGTACTTC	CGGWDKNIQYF
TRBV3-1/TRBV3-2	NA	TRBJ2-4	TRBD2	TGTGCCAGCAGCCTGATAGCGGGAGGGCCTCCGGACATTCAGTACTTC	CASSLIAGGPPDIQYF
TRBV16	few	TRBJ1-1	NA	TGTGCCAGCAGCCCCGCCACCCCAACGGGCACTGAAGCTTTCTTT	CASSPATPTGTEAFF
TRBV5-1	NA	TRBJ2-7	NA	TGCGCCAGCAGCGAAGGCAGGTACGAGCAGTACTTC	CASSEGRYEQYF